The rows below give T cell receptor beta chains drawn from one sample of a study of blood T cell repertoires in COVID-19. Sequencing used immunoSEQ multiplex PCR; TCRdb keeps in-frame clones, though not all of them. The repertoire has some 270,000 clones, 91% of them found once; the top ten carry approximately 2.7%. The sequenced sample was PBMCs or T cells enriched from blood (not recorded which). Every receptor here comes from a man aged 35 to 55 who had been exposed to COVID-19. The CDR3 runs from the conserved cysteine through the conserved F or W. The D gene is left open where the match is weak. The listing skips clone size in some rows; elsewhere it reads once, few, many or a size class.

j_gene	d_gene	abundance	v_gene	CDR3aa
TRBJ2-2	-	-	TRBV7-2	CASSLAGSRELFF
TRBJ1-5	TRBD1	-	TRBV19	CASRTGQGNNQPQHF
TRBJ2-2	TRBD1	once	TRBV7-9	CASSFQGGGTGELFF
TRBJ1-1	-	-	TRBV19	CASRRMNTEAFF
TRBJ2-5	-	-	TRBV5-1	CASSSGTLQETQYF
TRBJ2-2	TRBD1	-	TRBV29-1	CSVERLRGRTGELFF
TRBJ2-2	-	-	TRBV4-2	CASSPSSTKDGELFF
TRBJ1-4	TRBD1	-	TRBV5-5	CASSLRTGTNEKLFF
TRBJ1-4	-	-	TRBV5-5	CASSSDGIDEKLFF
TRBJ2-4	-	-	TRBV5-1	CASSPGSLAKNIQYF
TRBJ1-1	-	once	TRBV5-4	CASSLGQMNTEAFF
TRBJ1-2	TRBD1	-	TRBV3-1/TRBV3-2	CASSLRDRRRYGYTF
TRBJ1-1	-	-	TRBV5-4	CASSLGGGPTNTEAFF
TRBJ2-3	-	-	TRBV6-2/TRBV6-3	CASSSVDSSDTQYF
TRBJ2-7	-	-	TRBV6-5	CASSYSQNYEQYF
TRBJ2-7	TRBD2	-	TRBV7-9	CASSPGLAGGSEQYF
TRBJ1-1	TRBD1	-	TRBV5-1	CASSTIPGTGRTEAFF
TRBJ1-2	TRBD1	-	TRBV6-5	CASSYSAGTGVWGYTF
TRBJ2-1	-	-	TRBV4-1	CASSQGWGVHNEQFF
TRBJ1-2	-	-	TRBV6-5	CASSYSDSYYGYTF
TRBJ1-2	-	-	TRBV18	CASSPPRGNYGYTF
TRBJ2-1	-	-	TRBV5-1	CASNRLDLYNEQFF
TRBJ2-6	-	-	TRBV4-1	CASSQDEQGTAGANVLTF
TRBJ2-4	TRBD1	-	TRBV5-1	CASSQPENGQGNIQYF
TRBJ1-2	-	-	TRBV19	CASSIVSPLDGSIDYGYTF
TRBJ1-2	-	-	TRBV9	CASSPNLHGDYGYTF
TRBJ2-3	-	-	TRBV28	CASSFLAIASTDTQYF
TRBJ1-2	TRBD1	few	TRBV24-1	CATSDPGTGYSNNYGYTF
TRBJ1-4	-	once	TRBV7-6	CASSLNSGLSEKLFF
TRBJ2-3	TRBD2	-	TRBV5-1	CASSLGLAGGPTSDTQYF
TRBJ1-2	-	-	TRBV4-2	CASSPDVVNYGYTF
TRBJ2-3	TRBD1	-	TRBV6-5	CASSPGQGAADTQYF
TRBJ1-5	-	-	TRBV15	CATSRDHLTGRSQPQHF
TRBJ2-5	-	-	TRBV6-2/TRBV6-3	CASSGQPQETQYF
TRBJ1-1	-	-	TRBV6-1	CASSEVQENTGAFF
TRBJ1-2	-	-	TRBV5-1	CASSVSGGGYGYTF
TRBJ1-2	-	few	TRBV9	CASSVNRYGYTF
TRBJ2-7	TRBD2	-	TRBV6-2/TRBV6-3	CASSLPSGSYEQYF
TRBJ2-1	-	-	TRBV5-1	CASSLQVSSYNEQFF
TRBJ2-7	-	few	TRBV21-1	CASSAGRGIYEQYF
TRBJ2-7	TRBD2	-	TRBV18	CASSPGLAGTDEQYF
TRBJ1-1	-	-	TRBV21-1	CASSKRDRGAAFF
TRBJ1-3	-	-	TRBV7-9	CASSPPRGASGNTIYF
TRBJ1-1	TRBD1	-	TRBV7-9	CAFLRTGRTEAFF
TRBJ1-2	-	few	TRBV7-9	CASSLEAGNGYTF
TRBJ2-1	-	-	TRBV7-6	CASSYRDNDYNEQFF
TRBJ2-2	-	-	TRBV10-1	CASSELNTGELFF
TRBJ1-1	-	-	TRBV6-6	CASSYSRDVNTEAFF
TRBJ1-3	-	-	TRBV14	CASTRGSGNTIYF
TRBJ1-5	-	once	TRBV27	CASSSINRVDQPQHF
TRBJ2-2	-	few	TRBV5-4	CASRTGLANTGELFF
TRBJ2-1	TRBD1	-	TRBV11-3	CASSLRGHEQFF
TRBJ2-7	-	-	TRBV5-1	CASSLGEIPYEQYF
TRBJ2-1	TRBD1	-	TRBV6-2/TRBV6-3	CASSGQGYSEQFF
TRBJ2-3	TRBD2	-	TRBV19	CASSIDLLAGGDTQYF
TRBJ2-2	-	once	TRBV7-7	CASSFFQAPVSGELFF
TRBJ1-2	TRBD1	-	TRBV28	CASSTGGATNYGYTF
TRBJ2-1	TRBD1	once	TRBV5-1	CASSEGQGANEQFF
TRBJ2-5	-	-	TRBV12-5	CASGLYGKETQYF
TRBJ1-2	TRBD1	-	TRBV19	CASSTRPGQGTNYGYTF